These 5 T cell receptor beta chains came from one sample sequenced in a study of regulatory T cells in long-lasting Graves disease. Arm-PCR of CDR3 regions with iRepertoire HTBI primers generated TCR beta libraries. MiXCR was run by TCRdb on the multiplex PCR reads, yielding one entry per CDR3 protein. The table lists roughly 400,000 distinct CDR3 sequences, approximately 22% of them singletons. Sample time point: persistent/refractory GD, antithyroid drugs over 5 years with positive TRAb. With RNA extracted from PBMCs as input, the TCR library was made. The sequencing here drew on peripheral blood mononuclear cells (PBMCs), taken when the disease was refractory, from a patient treated with antithyroid drugs. The receptors were sampled from a female donor with Graves disease.

V and J are TRBV28 and TRBJ2-7; D perhaps matches TRBD2 (6 bases). The CDR3 length is 17 residues. Looked up from germline, CDR1 is MDHEN and CDR2 is SYDVKM. V lost 6 bases and J 4 bases, leaving 25 bases between the germline ends. CDR3 DNA: TGTGCCAGCAGCTCCGCCCTGCTACCGCGCGGGAATTACGAGCAGTACTTC. Its translation is CASSSALLPRGNYEQYF.

This clonotype was seen more than once but under ten times. The V gene is TRBV20-1, the J gene TRBJ2-7; D gene unclear. Germline values: CDR1 DFQATT, CDR2 SNEGSKA (reference sequence). This CDR3 has 10 residues. The V end lost 4 bases, the J end lost 4 bases, and 5 bases lay between the germline ends. CDR3 amino acids: CSAMEYEQYF. The CDR3 region has the DNA TGCAGTGCTATGGAGTACGAGCAGTACTTC.

In its sample, this clonotype was seen a few times. This chain joins TRBV5-6 and TRBJ2-7; 9 bases align to TRBD1. The CDR3 is made up of 15 amino acids. Germline V gene sequence: CDR1 SGHDT, CDR2 YYEEEE. J lost 3 bases, V lost 4 bases, and 8 bases had no gene match. CDR3 amino acids: CASSIGTGIYYEQYF. The CDR3 region has the DNA TGTGCCAGCAGCATAGGGACAGGGATATACTACGAGCAGTACTTC.

This clonotype was recorded at least ten times. The V gene is TRBV27, the J gene TRBJ1-6, with no clear D. This CDR3 spans 13 amino acids. CDR1 is MNHEY and CDR2 is SMNVEV in the germline V gene (reference sequence). V lost 1 base, J lost 3 bases, and 1 base lay in between. The CDR3 nucleotides read TGTGCCAGCAGTTTATACTATAATTCACCCCTCCACTTT. This codes for CASSLYYNSPLHF.

In this sample, this clonotype turned up many times. This chain uses TRBV12-3 or TRBV12-4 with TRBJ1-2; D gene unclear. Trimming removed 1 base from V and 4 bases from J, with 10 bases in between. The CDR3 extends over 14 amino acids. The CDR3 spells CASSLDPGSYGYTF. The CDR3 region has the DNA TGTGCCAGCAGTTTAGATCCGGGGTCCTATGGCTACACCTTC.